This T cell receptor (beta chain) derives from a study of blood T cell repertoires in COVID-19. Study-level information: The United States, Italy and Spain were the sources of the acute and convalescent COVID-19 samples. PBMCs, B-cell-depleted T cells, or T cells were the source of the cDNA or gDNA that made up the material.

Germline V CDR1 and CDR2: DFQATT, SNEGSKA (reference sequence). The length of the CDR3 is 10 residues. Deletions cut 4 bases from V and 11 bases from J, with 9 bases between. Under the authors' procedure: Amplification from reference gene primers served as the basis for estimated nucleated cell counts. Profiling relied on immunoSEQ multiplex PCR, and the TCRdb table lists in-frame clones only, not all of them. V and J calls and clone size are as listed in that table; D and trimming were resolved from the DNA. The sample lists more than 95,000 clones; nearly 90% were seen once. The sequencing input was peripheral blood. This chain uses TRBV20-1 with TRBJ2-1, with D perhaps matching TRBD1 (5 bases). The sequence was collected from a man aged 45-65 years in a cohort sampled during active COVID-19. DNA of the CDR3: TGCAGTGCTAAGGGGCTTAAGCAGTTCTTC. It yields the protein CSAKGLKQFF.